The 29 T cell receptor beta chains given below trace back to one sample, sequenced in a study of beta chain features in type 1 diabetes. These receptors' antigens are unknown. Expressed TCRB transcripts were sequenced, since all the RNA that had been isolated was reverse transcribed. Profiled with immunoSEQ multiplex PCR; TCRdb holds only in-frame clones, not every one. Of 95,000 to 150,000 clones in the sample, about 15% are singletons; the top ten hold 2% to 2.5%. Points from the study as a whole: Patients with Type 1 diabetes showed moderately but significantly shorter TCRB CDR3s in all four CD4+ subsets.

Sequencing used central memory CD4+ T cells from blood. The receptors stem from a man aged 25-45 years with type 1 diabetes.

In this sample, this clone is medium-sized. This sample also contains other DNA sequences that code for the same CDR3. CDR3 amino acids: CAISGTGQETQYF. The CDR3, as DNA: TGTGCCATCAGTGGGACAGGGCAAGAGACCCAGTACTTC. The chain carries TRBV10-3 and TRBJ2-5, with 8 bases aligning to TRBD1. This CDR3 is built from 13 residues. J gave up 2 bases and V 4 bases, and 0 bases lay outside the gene matches. CDR1 ENHRY and CDR2 SYGVKD come from the germline V gene.

This clone turned up a few times. The chain carries TRBV29-1 and TRBJ1-4; a weak D match, TRBD1 (5 bases). Germline V gene lookup returns CDR1 SQVTM and CDR2 ANQGSEA. The CDR3 spans 13 residues. V was pared by 4 bases and J by 6 bases, with 12 bases between. CDR3 region: CSVGRAGHEKLFF. The DNA for the CDR3 is TGCAGCGTTGGGAGGGCAGGGCATGAAAAACTGTTTTTT.

This clone has a count of ten or more. The gene calls are TRBV7-6 and TRBJ1-6; D ambiguous. Germline loops: CDR1 SGHVS, CDR2 FNYEAQ. V dropped 3 bases and J dropped 7 bases, with 7 bases sitting between them. The CDR3 spans 13 residues. CDR3 nucleotide sequence: TGTGCCAGCAGCTTCGGGGAGAATTCACCCCTCCACTTT. It yields the protein CASSFGENSPLHF. Full variable domain (rest looked up from reference TRBV7-6 and TRBJ1-6): GAGVSQSPRYKVTKRGQDVALRCDPISGHVSLYWYRQALGQGPEFLTYFNYEAQQDKSGLPNDRFSAERPEGSISTLTIQRTEQRDSAMYRCASSFGENSPLHFGNGTRLTVT.

CDR3 protein: CASSLEEQQFF. In DNA form, the CDR3 reads TGCGCCAGCAGCCTAGAGGAACAGCAGTTCTTC. This sequence joins TRBV4-3 and TRBJ2-1; D gene ambiguous. CDR1 is LGHNA and CDR2 is YSLEER in the germline V gene. The CDR3 sequence is 11 residues long. With 4 bases removed from V and 11 bases from J, the gap between germline ends came to 9 bases.

This clone was counted a few times. The CDR3 coding sequence is TGTGCCTGGCAGACCTATAATTCACCCCTCCACTTT. Its translation is CAWQTYNSPLHF. The rearrangement joins TRBV30 to TRBJ1-6; D call uncertain. V shed 5 bases and J shed 2 bases, with 4 bases lying between them. The CDR3 has 12 amino acids. Per germline, CDR1 GTSNPN and CDR2 SVGIG (reference sequence).

This clone was counted only a few times. The chain combines TRBV6-5 with TRBJ2-5, with 8 bases identical to TRBD2. The trim removed 5 bases at V and 5 bases at J, leaving 10 bases unmatched. CDR1 and CDR2 from the germline V gene are MNHEY and SVGAGI. The CDR3 runs to 15 residues. Here the CDR3 DNA reads TGTGCCAGCAGTACTCAAGCGGGGGACGGGGAGACCCAGTACTTC. It encodes CASSTQAGDGETQYF.

The chain is built from TRBV6-1 and TRBJ2-6, with no clear D. The CDR3 runs 12 residues. The ends were cut back, 4 bases at V and 4 bases at J, with 2 bases in the middle. Germline V gene sequence: CDR1 MNHNS, CDR2 SASEGT. CDR3 in DNA: TGTGCCAGCAGTGGCGGGGCCAACGTCCTGACTTTC. It specifies CASSGGANVLTF.

The rearrangement joins TRBV29-1 to TRBJ1-2; D might be TRBD1 (6 bases). This CDR3 is built from 12 residues. Trimming pared 2 bases from V and 8 bases from J, leaving 12 bases between. Per the germline V gene, CDR1 is SQVTM and CDR2 is ANQGSEA. The DNA of the CDR3 is TGCAGCGTTGAAAGGCAGGGGCAAGGCTACACCTTC. Residues: CSVERQGQGYTF.

A few counts support this clone. One base away lies a much larger clone, so this may be a sequencing read error. V is TRBV7-9 and J is TRBJ2-4, with D tentatively TRBD1 (7 bases). Germline CDR1 SEHNR, CDR2 FQNEAQ (reference sequence). V was shortened by 5 bases and J by 0 bases, with 11 bases between the two germline ends. CDR3 size: 15 residues. The CDR3 coding sequence is TGTGCCAGCAGCGCGGGACAGCTAGCCAAAAACATTCAGTACTTC. Amino acids: CASSAGQLAKNIQYF. The variable domain in full, completed from reference TRBV7-9 and TRBJ2-4, reads DTGVSQNPRHKITKRGQNVTFRCDPISEHNRLYWYRQTLGQGPEFLTYFQNEAQLEKSRLLSDRFSAERPKGSFSTLEIQRTEQGDSAMYLCASSAGQLAKNIQYFGAGTRLSVL.

In its sample, this clone was seen a few times. This chain joins TRBV2 and TRBJ1-3; weak D call: TRBD1 (5 bases). Trimming removed 6 bases at V and 2 bases at J, with 14 bases between. This CDR3 has 15 amino acids. Germline lookup yields CDR1 SNHLY and CDR2 FYNNEI. CDR3 nucleotides: TGTGCCAGCAGCCCCCGGCAGGGAACTGGAAACACCATATATTTT. Translation: CASSPRQGTGNTIYF.

This clone was observed at least ten times. The rearrangement uses TRBV6-1 and TRBJ2-3, with 7 bases matching TRBD2. The CDR3 is 13 amino acids. The V gene end was trimmed by 5 bases and the J gene end by 4 bases; junction bases not matched to a gene: 3. In germline, CDR1 is MNHNS, CDR2 SASEGT. The CDR3, as DNA: TGTGCCAGCAGTAGCGGGGTGTCAGATACGCAGTATTTT. It yields the protein CASSSGVSDTQYF.

The chain is built from TRBV5-1 and TRBJ2-3; tentative D call: TRBD1 (6 bases). Germline CDR1 reads SGHRS; CDR2 reads YFSETQ. V gave up 1 base and J gave up 0 bases, with 12 bases separating them. The CDR3 length is 16 residues. The CDR3 nucleotides read TGCGCCAGCAGCTTGTGGGGGCTGACTAGCACAGATACGCAGTATTTT. Protein: CASSLWGLTSTDTQYF.

The CDR3 sequence: CASSAQGLNSPLHF. As DNA, the CDR3 is TGTGCCAGCAGCGCCCAGGGGCTTAATTCACCCCTCCACTTT. V gene TRBV9 combines with J gene TRBJ1-6; tentative D call: TRBD1 (6 bases). The CDR3 totals 14 residues. The germline V gene encodes CDR1 SGDLS and CDR2 YYNGEE. V was clipped by 3 bases and J by 6 bases, with 10 bases between them.

There are a few counts of this clone. The V and J genes are TRBV29-1 and TRBJ2-3; D call uncertain. V gave up 5 bases and J gave up 6 bases, with 6 bases separating them. Per the germline V gene, CDR1 is SQVTM and CDR2 is ANQGSEA. The CDR3 length is 10 residues. As DNA, the CDR3 is TGCAGCGTTCTATTGGATACGCAGTATTTT. Translating it yields CSVLLDTQYF.

This clone was seen ten or more times. The J gene is TRBJ2-3, the V gene TRBV2, with D hard to call. V lost 4 bases, J lost 7 bases, and 6 bases lay in between. The CDR3 length is 11 residues. CDR1 and CDR2 from the germline V gene are SNHLY and FYNNEI. CDR3 region: CASSVLNTQYF. The CDR3 region has the DNA TGTGCCAGCAGTGTTTTAAATACGCAGTATTTT.

In its sample, this clone was seen a few times. The J gene is TRBJ2-3, the V gene TRBV5-1; D gene ambiguous. This CDR3 spans 14 amino acids. V lost 2 bases and J 2 bases, leaving 9 bases between the germline ends. Germline CDR1 is SGHRS and CDR2 is YFSETQ. The CDR3, as DNA: TGCGCCAGCAGCTTCGGAGCGTCCACAGATACGCAGTATTTT. This sequence encodes CASSFGASTDTQYF.

This clone was seen a handful of times. CDR3 sequence reads: CASSWVDDNEQFF. The CDR3 nucleotides read TGTGCCAGCAGTTGGGTGGATGACAATGAGCAGTTCTTC. The J gene is TRBJ2-1, the V gene TRBV6-5; D ambiguous. The CDR3 loop spans 13 amino acids. Germline CDR1 is MNHEY and CDR2 is SVGAGI. V was clipped by 4 bases and J by 5 bases, with 9 bases between them.

This clone has more than one count but fewer than ten. J is TRBJ2-5 and V is TRBV19; D gene uncertain. V gave up 1 base and J gave up 3 bases, with 3 bases separating them. The CDR3 consists of 12 residues. The germline V gene has CDR1 LNHDA and CDR2 SQIVND (reference sequence). The CDR3 protein is CASSIGEETQYF. In nucleotides, the CDR3 is TGTGCCAGTAGTATAGGGGAAGAGACCCAGTACTTC.

This clone was observed many times. V usage is TRBV9 and J usage is TRBJ2-5; D may match TRBD1 or TRBD2 (6 bases each). The CDR3 totals 16 residues. The germline gives CDR1 SGDLS, CDR2 YYNGEE. The V gene lost 4 bases and the J gene lost 0 bases, with 16 bases spanning the gap. CDR3 sequence reads: CASSPSGGGYQETQYF. DNA of the CDR3: TGTGCCAGCAGCCCGAGTGGAGGGGGGTACCAAGAGACCCAGTACTTC.

This clone was counted many times. The rearrangement uses TRBV7-9 and TRBJ1-1; D is unclear. Germline CDR1 reads SEHNR; CDR2 reads FQNEAQ (reference sequence). Trimming left V 10 bases short and J 8 bases short, with 11 bases between. The CDR3 consists of 10 residues. The CDR3 DNA reads as TGTGCCACCGTAGGGCTGGAAGCTTTCTTT. Translated: CATVGLEAFF.

V gene TRBV6-5 combines with J gene TRBJ2-5, with a tentative D call TRBD1 (6 bases). Germline CDR1 is MNHEY and CDR2 is SVGAGI. The CDR3 loop spans 13 amino acids. Trimming cost V 5 bases and J 5 bases, with 12 bases left between them. In DNA, the CDR3 is TGTGCCAGCAGTAACGACAGGAGGGAGACCCAGTACTTC. It codes for CASSNDRRETQYF.

The chain has TRBV5-1 and TRBJ2-3; no reliable D call. V was shortened by 6 bases and J by 0 bases, with 11 bases between the two germline ends. The CDR3 totals 14 residues. Germline CDR1 reads SGHRS; CDR2 reads YFSETQ. Here the CDR3 DNA reads TGCGCCAGCACCAGGACGGGCAGCACAGATACGCAGTATTTT. This encodes CASTRTGSTDTQYF.

The gene calls are TRBV9 and TRBJ1-4; the D gene is possibly TRBD1 (5 bases). V was pared by 5 bases and J by 0 bases, with 11 bases between. This CDR3 contains 15 residues. Per the germline V gene, CDR1 is SGDLS and CDR2 is YYNGEE. The CDR3 reads CASSFQGTTNEKLFF. CDR3 in DNA: TGTGCCAGCAGTTTTCAGGGAACAACTAATGAAAAACTGTTTTTT. Combining the CDR3 with reference TRBV9 and TRBJ1-4 gives the whole variable domain DSGVTQTPKHLITATGQRVTLRCSPRSGDLSVYWYQQSLDQGLQFLIQYYNGEERAKGNILERFSAQQFPDLHSELNLSSLELGDSALYFCASSFQGTTNEKLFFGSGTQLSVL.

The genes are TRBV29-1 and TRBJ2-7; 7 nucleotides line up with TRBD2. This CDR3 contains 16 residues. J lost 5 bases, V lost 4 bases, and 17 bases had no gene match. Germline assignment: CDR1 SQVTM and CDR2 ANQGSEA. In nucleotides, the CDR3 is TGCAGCGTTGCTGGGGTGCTAACGGGGGGATCCCACGAGCAGTACTTC. Translation: CSVAGVLTGGSHEQYF.

The J gene is TRBJ2-7, the V gene TRBV29-1; 10 bases agree with TRBD1. V was clipped by 3 bases and J by 5 bases; unmatched bases: 1. This CDR3 comprises 12 residues. Germline V lookup: CDR1 SQVTM, CDR2 ANQGSEA. Written as DNA, the CDR3 is TGCAGCGTTGAGGGACAGGGGAACGAGCAGTACTTC. This codes for CSVEGQGNEQYF.

This clone was detected ten times or more. Germline and junction disagree at one end, which may indicate a read error. The rearrangement links TRBV7-7 to TRBJ2-5; D gene unclear. Germline CDR1 is SSHAT and CDR2 is FNYEAQ (reference sequence). CDR3 size: 15 residues. The CDR3 DNA reads TGTGCTAGCAGCCAAGGACCTTCAGAAGGAGAGACCCAGTACTTC. Its protein product is CASSQGPSEGETQYF.

V is TRBV30 and J is TRBJ2-1; 9 bases map to TRBD1. Trimming at V came to 2 bases and at J to 8 bases, leaving 4 bases not matched to a gene. CDR3 length: 13 amino acids. Per the germline V gene, CDR1 is GTSNPN and CDR2 is SVGIG (reference sequence). As DNA, the CDR3 is TGTGCCTGGAGTCGGACAGGGGACGATGAGCAGTTCTTC. This codes for CAWSRTGDDEQFF.

The chain is built from TRBV2 and TRBJ1-4; D unclear. The CDR3 spans 14 residues. Germline CDR1 SNHLY, CDR2 FYNNEI. The germline V and J ends were trimmed by 4 bases and 2 bases, with 8 bases remaining between them. The chain's CDR3 is CASSAMGTNEKLFF. In DNA, the CDR3 is TGTGCCAGCAGTGCGATGGGGACTAATGAAAAACTGTTTTTT.

This clone was detected only a few times. The chain carries TRBV28 and TRBJ2-5; D is unclear. Trimming removed 3 bases from V and 9 bases from J, with 14 bases in between. This CDR3 spans 13 amino acids. From germline, CDR1 is MDHEN and CDR2 SYDVKM. The DNA for the CDR3 is TGTGCCAGCAGTTTTTCTGGGCCGCAGGCCCAGTACTTC. Translating gives CASSFSGPQAQYF.